This TCR beta chain emerged from a study of blood T cell repertoires in COVID-19 (dated by TCRdb to 2019 to 2021). The study in broad terms: The collaborator samples originated in the United States, Italy and Spain and spanned the acute and convalescent phases of COVID-19. The dataset comprised deeply sampled blood TCRbeta repertoires from subjects exposed to, actively infected with, or recovered from COVID-19. The samples were drawn from the first 160 participants of the ongoing ImmuneRACE study and from roughly 1,300 subjects provided by 6 global collaborators. Sample metadata almost always included a de-identified subject ID, COVID-19 status, age in years and sex. HLA class I and class II types, where available, came from metadata supplied by the sample provider rather than from assay-based typing. The material from the prospective study consisted of cDNA or gDNA derived from T cells, B-cell-depleted T cells, or PBMCs. The repertoires were made available in a free public database intended to serve as a resource for research on the immune response to SARS-CoV-2.

The table lists this clone with a few counts. Its target antigen remains unknown. No much larger clone exists at a distance of one base, and base qualities are not known. Another Seattle source contributed samples from volunteer blood donors who had recovered from COVID-19. Whole blood was collected in K2EDTA tubes by collaborating institutions according to the institutions' own protocols. For TCRbeta analysis, collaborators shipped samples in one of three forms: frozen whole blood, isolated PBMCs, or DNA extracted from either of those sample types. What the study reported, not specific to this receptor: The amount of clinical and demographic metadata varied by source and participant and was provided uncurated.

The immunoSEQ Assay, a bias-controlled multiplex PCR, was used to amplify TCRbeta CDR3 regions from genomic DNA. In the paper's pipeline: Nucleated cell counts per sample were estimated from amplification of reference gene primers within the assay. To quantify the absolute abundance of each unique TCRbeta CDR3 rearrangement, sequence reads were collapsed and filtered. For each sample, productive Simpson clonality was calculated as the square root of Simpson's diversity index across productive rearrangements. Held by TCRdb, this immuneACCESS table contains in-frame sequences only and omits some clones. Under half of the omission traces to an unresolved V gene where checked; the cause of the rest is unknown. That table furnishes V, J and clone size, whereas the DNA furnished D and trimming. For this sample the table gives around 240,000 clones, of which approximately 84% were detected only once. Around 2.8% of the sample goes to the ten largest clones.

Cut back by 2 bases and 6 bases, the V and J ends lie 18 bases apart. Reading from cysteine to phenylalanine, the CDR3 counts 16 amino acids. Left in the record is the CDR3 DNA by itself, 48 bases read in frame from the first base. For CDR1 and CDR2, the germline V gene (reference sequence) lists SEHNR and FQNEAQ. The sequenced sample was peripheral blood. This chain is built from TRBV7-9 and TRBJ2-3; a weak D assignment points to TRBD2 (7 bases agree). This receptor was obtained from a woman in her 30s who had recovered from COVID-19. The CDR3 region has the sequence CASSLSLAGAMDTQYF. The sequenced DNA is TGTGCCAGCAGCTTATCCTTGGCGGGGGCCATGGATACGCAGTATTTT.